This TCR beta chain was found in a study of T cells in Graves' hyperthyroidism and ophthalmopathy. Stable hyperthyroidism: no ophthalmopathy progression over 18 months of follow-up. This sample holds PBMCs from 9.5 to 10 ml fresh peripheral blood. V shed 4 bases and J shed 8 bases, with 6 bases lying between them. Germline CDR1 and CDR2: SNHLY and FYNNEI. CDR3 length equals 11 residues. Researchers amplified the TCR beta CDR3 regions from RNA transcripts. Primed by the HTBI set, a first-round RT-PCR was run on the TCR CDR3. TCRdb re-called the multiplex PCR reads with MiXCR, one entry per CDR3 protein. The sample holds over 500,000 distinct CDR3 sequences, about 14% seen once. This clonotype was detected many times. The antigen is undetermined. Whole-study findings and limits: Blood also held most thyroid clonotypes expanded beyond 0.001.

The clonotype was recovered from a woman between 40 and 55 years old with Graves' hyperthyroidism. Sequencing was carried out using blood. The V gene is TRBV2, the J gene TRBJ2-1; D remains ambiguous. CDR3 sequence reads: CASSVYDEQFF. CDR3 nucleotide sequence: TGTGCCAGCAGTGTATACGATGAGCAGTTCTTC.